The rows below give T cell receptor beta chains drawn from one sample of a study of blood T cell repertoires in COVID-19. Profiling relied on immunoSEQ multiplex PCR, and the TCRdb table lists in-frame clones only, not all of them. The data show tens of thousands of clones, roughly 84% seen once. The sequenced sample consisted of peripheral blood. The receptors were gathered from a man aged 65 to 79 with acute or convalescent COVID-19. CDR3s include the opening cysteine and the closing phenylalanine or tryptophan. D genes are given only for firm matches. Only part of the rows carry a size: once, few, many, or a class if the clone is expanded.

cdr3_nt: TGTGCCACCAGTGATCGTACTAGCGGGGGACAAGAGACCCAGTACTTC
cdr3_aa: CATSDRTSGGQETQYF
clone_size: .
j_call: TRBJ2-5
v_call: TRBV24-1
d_call: TRBD2

cdr3_nt: TGCGCCAGCAGCCAAGACAGGGTTCAGAACACTGAAGCTTTCTTT
cdr3_aa: CASSQDRVQNTEAFF
clone_size: once
j_call: TRBJ1-1
v_call: TRBV4-1
d_call: .

cdr3_nt: TGTGCCAGCAGCCCTCGGGACAGTGATACTGAAGCTTTCTTT
cdr3_aa: CASSPRDSDTEAFF
clone_size: .
j_call: TRBJ1-1
v_call: TRBV7-9
d_call: TRBD1

cdr3_nt: TGCGCCAGCAGTGAGTCGAGGGGGGGCCAGGACACCGGGGAGCTGTTTTTT
cdr3_aa: CASSESRGGQDTGELFF
clone_size: .
j_call: TRBJ2-2
v_call: TRBV10-1
d_call: .

cdr3_nt: TGCGCCAGCAGCCAGGCTGACAGGTCCTACAATGAGCAGTTCTTC
cdr3_aa: CASSQADRSYNEQFF
clone_size: .
j_call: TRBJ2-1
v_call: TRBV4-1
d_call: .

cdr3_nt: TGCAGCGTTAGCTCAGGGGGCTTGACCGGGGAACTGTTTTTT
cdr3_aa: CSVSSGGLTGELFF
clone_size: .
j_call: TRBJ2-2
v_call: TRBV29-1
d_call: TRBD1

cdr3_nt: TGTGCCAGCAGCCAAGAATCCGACAGGGGGCACGGCAATCAGCCCCAGCATTTT
cdr3_aa: CASSQESDRGHGNQPQHF
clone_size: .
j_call: TRBJ1-5
v_call: TRBV14
d_call: TRBD1

cdr3_nt: TGTGCCAGCAGCGTAGGCACAGGAGGAAACACCATATATTTT
cdr3_aa: CASSVGTGGNTIYF
clone_size: few
j_call: TRBJ1-3
v_call: TRBV9
d_call: .

cdr3_nt: TGTGCCACCAGCAGAGTACAGCTTGCAACTAATGAAAAACTGTTTTTT
cdr3_aa: CATSRVQLATNEKLFF
clone_size: .
j_call: TRBJ1-4
v_call: TRBV15
d_call: .

cdr3_nt: TGCAGCGTTGTGGACGACTTGGTAGCGGAGACCCAGTACTTC
cdr3_aa: CSVVDDLVAETQYF
clone_size: .
j_call: TRBJ2-5
v_call: TRBV29-1
d_call: .

cdr3_nt: TGTGCCAGCAGTTTAGGCCCCACCCGGGGCTACACCTTC
cdr3_aa: CASSLGPTRGYTF
clone_size: .
j_call: TRBJ1-2
v_call: TRBV12-3/TRBV12-4
d_call: .

cdr3_nt: TGTGCCAGCAGTTTATCTGACTTCACAGATACGCAGTATTTT
cdr3_aa: CASSLSDFTDTQYF
clone_size: once
j_call: TRBJ2-3
v_call: TRBV28
d_call: .

cdr3_nt: TGTGCCATCAGTGGGGACAGGGATCAGCCCCAGCATTTT
cdr3_aa: CAISGDRDQPQHF
clone_size: .
j_call: TRBJ1-5
v_call: TRBV10-3
d_call: TRBD1

cdr3_nt: TGTGCCAGCAGCTTCGGGACAGGGGGGACGAACGGCTACACCTTC
cdr3_aa: CASSFGTGGTNGYTF
clone_size: .
j_call: TRBJ1-2
v_call: TRBV7-2
d_call: TRBD1

cdr3_nt: TGTGCCAGTAGTATTTCCCTAGCGGGGGACAATGAGCAGTTCTTC
cdr3_aa: CASSISLAGDNEQFF
clone_size: .
j_call: TRBJ2-1
v_call: TRBV19
d_call: TRBD2

cdr3_nt: TGTGCCAGCAGTTACTCGGCGACAGCAGATACGCAGTATTTT
cdr3_aa: CASSYSATADTQYF
clone_size: once
j_call: TRBJ2-3
v_call: TRBV6-6
d_call: .

cdr3_nt: TGCGCCAGCAGTGAGACCGGGTCCCCGAACACTGAAGCTTTCTTT
cdr3_aa: CASSETGSPNTEAFF
clone_size: once
j_call: TRBJ1-1
v_call: TRBV10-1
d_call: .

cdr3_nt: TGTGCCAGCAGCTCCAATCCCGGGACAGAGCAGTTCTTC
cdr3_aa: CASSSNPGTEQFF
clone_size: .
j_call: TRBJ2-1
v_call: TRBV7-3
d_call: .

cdr3_nt: TGTGCCAGCAGTTTCTGGGGTGGGGCCCGAGACTCTGGCTACACCTTC
cdr3_aa: CASSFWGGARDSGYTF
clone_size: .
j_call: TRBJ1-2
v_call: TRBV28
d_call: .

cdr3_nt: TGTGCCAGCAGCCCCGTAGCGGGGGATGCCTACAATGAGCAGTTCTTC
cdr3_aa: CASSPVAGDAYNEQFF
clone_size: .
j_call: TRBJ2-1
v_call: TRBV28
d_call: TRBD2

cdr3_nt: TGCGCCAGCAGCTTGACAGCTGGGGCCAACGTCCTGACTTTC
cdr3_aa: CASSLTAGANVLTF
clone_size: .
j_call: TRBJ2-6
v_call: TRBV5-1
d_call: .

cdr3_nt: TGTGCCAGCACCGTAGGGACAAAGCGAGGTTATGAGCAGTTCTTC
cdr3_aa: CASTVGTKRGYEQFF
clone_size: once
j_call: TRBJ2-1
v_call: TRBV28
d_call: .

cdr3_nt: TGTGCCAGCAGCGCTAGCGGCACAGATACGCAGTATTTT
cdr3_aa: CASSASGTDTQYF
clone_size: .
j_call: TRBJ2-3
v_call: TRBV9
d_call: .

cdr3_nt: TGTGCCAGCAGAACAGGGGTGAGGAACACTGAAGCTTTCTTT
cdr3_aa: CASRTGVRNTEAFF
clone_size: few
j_call: TRBJ1-1
v_call: TRBV6-5
d_call: TRBD1

cdr3_nt: TGTGCCAGTAGTATCGACAGGGAACTTAACTATGGCTACACCTTC
cdr3_aa: CASSIDRELNYGYTF
clone_size: .
j_call: TRBJ1-2
v_call: TRBV19
d_call: TRBD1

cdr3_nt: TGTGCCAGCAGTCTTTGGGGGGCCGGGGAGCTGTTTTTT
cdr3_aa: CASSLWGAGELFF
clone_size: .
j_call: TRBJ2-2
v_call: TRBV27
d_call: .

cdr3_nt: TGTGCCAGCAGTTTCCGACAGGGGGCCATTAATTCACCCCTCCACTTT
cdr3_aa: CASSFRQGAINSPLHF
clone_size: .
j_call: TRBJ1-6
v_call: TRBV27
d_call: TRBD1

cdr3_nt: TGTGCCAGCAGTTACTCGAGGAGCTCTGGAAACACCATATATTTT
cdr3_aa: CASSYSRSSGNTIYF
clone_size: .
j_call: TRBJ1-3
v_call: TRBV6-5
d_call: .

cdr3_nt: TGTGCCAGCAGCTTAGGGACTACGAACACCGGGGAGCTGTTTTTT
cdr3_aa: CASSLGTTNTGELFF
clone_size: .
j_call: TRBJ2-2
v_call: TRBV7-8
d_call: .

cdr3_nt: TGTGCCAGCAGCCCCGGGTCCGTCCCCCCCGCGACTAATGAAAAACTGTTTTTT
cdr3_aa: CASSPGSVPPATNEKLFF
clone_size: .
j_call: TRBJ1-4
v_call: TRBV12-1
d_call: .

cdr3_nt: TGCGCCAGCAGCTTGGGGGCGGGGCGGGTCGATGAGCAGTTCTTC
cdr3_aa: CASSLGAGRVDEQFF
clone_size: .
j_call: TRBJ2-1
v_call: TRBV5-1
d_call: .

cdr3_nt: TGTGCCAGCAGTCCCGGGACTAGCGGTGTGAATGAGCAGTTCTTC
cdr3_aa: CASSPGTSGVNEQFF
clone_size: .
j_call: TRBJ2-1
v_call: TRBV6-5
d_call: TRBD2

cdr3_nt: TGTGCCAGCAGTGAGGGAAGGGGTAATGAAAAACTGTTTTTT
cdr3_aa: CASSEGRGNEKLFF
clone_size: .
j_call: TRBJ1-4
v_call: TRBV2
d_call: .

cdr3_nt: TGTGCCAGCAGTTACGCGACAGTCAGGGACTACAAAGACGGCAATGAGCAGTTCTTC
cdr3_aa: CASSYATVRDYKDGNEQFF
clone_size: once
j_call: TRBJ2-1
v_call: TRBV6-2/TRBV6-3
d_call: TRBD2

cdr3_nt: TGTGCCAGCAGCCAATCGACAGGGACCGAAGCTTTCTTT
cdr3_aa: CASSQSTGTEAFF
clone_size: .
j_call: TRBJ1-1
v_call: TRBV3-1/TRBV3-2
d_call: TRBD1

cdr3_nt: TGTGCCAGCAGCTTATGGCCCGCTAGCGGGGTGGGAAACATTCAGTACTTC
cdr3_aa: CASSLWPASGVGNIQYF
clone_size: .
j_call: TRBJ2-4
v_call: TRBV13
d_call: TRBD2

cdr3_nt: TGCGCCAGCAGCAAGGACAGGGGCACCTACGAGCAGTACTTC
cdr3_aa: CASSKDRGTYEQYF
clone_size: .
j_call: TRBJ2-7
v_call: TRBV5-1
d_call: TRBD1

cdr3_nt: TGTGCCAGCTCACCCCCGGGCTCCTACGAGCAGTACTTC
cdr3_aa: CASSPPGSYEQYF
clone_size: .
j_call: TRBJ2-7
v_call: TRBV18
d_call: .

cdr3_nt: TGTGCCAGTAGTGAACAGGGTTCCTCAAATGGCTACACCTTC
cdr3_aa: CASSEQGSSNGYTF
clone_size: .
j_call: TRBJ1-2
v_call: TRBV19
d_call: .

cdr3_nt: TGTGCCACCAGTGATTTGCACGGGTCGGGAGAGACCCAGTACTTC
cdr3_aa: CATSDLHGSGETQYF
clone_size: .
j_call: TRBJ2-5
v_call: TRBV24-1
d_call: .

cdr3_nt: TGTGCCAGCAGCTCCTCTCCCCAGGGGGCCGGGAAGCAGTATTTT
cdr3_aa: CASSSSPQGAGKQYF
clone_size: .
j_call: TRBJ2-3
v_call: TRBV11-3
d_call: TRBD1

cdr3_nt: TGTGCCAGCAACGCCGGGACAGGGGGCGACTCGGGGAGTCAGCCCCAGCATTTT
cdr3_aa: CASNAGTGGDSGSQPQHF
clone_size: .
j_call: TRBJ1-5
v_call: TRBV4-2
d_call: TRBD1

cdr3_nt: TGTGCCAGCGGGCCAGGGAACACTGAAGCTTTCTTT
cdr3_aa: CASGPGNTEAFF
clone_size: .
j_call: TRBJ1-1
v_call: TRBV28
d_call: .

cdr3_nt: TGTGCCAGCAGTTCGGGCAGGGGGCCCACCGGGGAGCTGTTTTTT
cdr3_aa: CASSSGRGPTGELFF
clone_size: .
j_call: TRBJ2-2
v_call: TRBV28
d_call: TRBD1

cdr3_nt: TGCGCCAGCAGCCTCGGGACTAGCGGGGGCTACAATGAGCAGTTCTTC
cdr3_aa: CASSLGTSGGYNEQFF
clone_size: .
j_call: TRBJ2-1
v_call: TRBV5-1
d_call: TRBD2

cdr3_nt: TGTGCCAGCAGCCATCACCGGACAGGGGCGGCCTCCTATAATTCACCCCTCCACTTT
cdr3_aa: CASSHHRTGAASYNSPLHF
clone_size: .
j_call: TRBJ1-6
v_call: TRBV3-1/TRBV3-2
d_call: TRBD1

cdr3_nt: TGCGCCAGCAGTGAGGTAGCGGGGGGACTTGAGCAGTTCTTC
cdr3_aa: CASSEVAGGLEQFF
clone_size: .
j_call: TRBJ2-1
v_call: TRBV10-2
d_call: TRBD2

cdr3_nt: TGTGCCAGCAGCTCGGGACAGAACACCGGGGAGCTGTTTTTT
cdr3_aa: CASSSGQNTGELFF
clone_size: .
j_call: TRBJ2-2
v_call: TRBV11-3
d_call: .

cdr3_nt: TGTGCCAGCTCACAAGTAACGGGGGATGGTGAAGCTTTCTTT
cdr3_aa: CASSQVTGDGEAFF
clone_size: .
j_call: TRBJ1-1
v_call: TRBV18
d_call: .

cdr3_nt: TGTGCCAGCAGCAAAGTGAGCCGGGGGTACAATGAGCAGTTCTTC
cdr3_aa: CASSKVSRGYNEQFF
clone_size: .
j_call: TRBJ2-1
v_call: TRBV21-1
d_call: .

cdr3_nt: TGTGCCAGCAGTCCGTCCCGGGACAGGTTTGGCAATCAGCCCCAGCATTTT
cdr3_aa: CASSPSRDRFGNQPQHF
clone_size: few
j_call: TRBJ1-5
v_call: TRBV28
d_call: TRBD1